This TCR beta chain is from a study of T cell repertoires in cytomegalovirus infection. The CDR3 totals 16 residues. Germline V gene lookup returns CDR1 SGHVS and CDR2 FNYEAQ. V was clipped by 4 bases and J by 1 base, with 16 bases between them. This clonotype showed up just a few times. Its antigen is as yet unknown. One entry per CDR3 protein results from TCRdb running MiXCR on the reads. The table lists about a million distinct CDR3 sequences, approximately 31% of them singletons. Material: cultured CD8+ T cells from PBMCs, obtained from culture after CMV antigen stimulation. The origin of this receptor is a human donor in good health (CMV status not recorded). Some clones in this sample may be carry-over from other donors' samples. The gene calls are TRBV7-6 and TRBJ2-5; D is possibly TRBD1 (6 bases). CDR3 nucleotide sequence: TGTGCCAGCAGCTCCCTTCAAACAGGGTCCCAAGAGACCCAGTACTTC. Translated, it gives CASSSLQTGSQETQYF.